This TCR beta chain was identified in a study of T cell changes during pregnancy in multiple sclerosis. Trimming pared 4 bases from V and 5 bases from J, leaving 15 bases between. Germline V gives CDR1 MNHEY, CDR2 SMNVEV (reference sequence). This CDR3 contains 14 residues. Some clones are missing from TCRdb's copy, which holds only in-frame ones; the method was immunoSEQ multiplex PCR. The sample holds some 100,000 clones, around 93% seen once. This receptor was obtained from a female donor with multiple sclerosis, enrolled in a pregnancy study. The rearrangement links TRBV27 to TRBJ2-7, with D tentatively TRBD2 (6 bases). The sequenced sample was peripheral blood, obtained after pregnancy. The CDR3 sequence: CASSWGRTRDEQYF. In DNA form, the CDR3 reads TGTGCCAGCAGTTGGGGGAGGACCAGGGACGAGCAGTACTTC.